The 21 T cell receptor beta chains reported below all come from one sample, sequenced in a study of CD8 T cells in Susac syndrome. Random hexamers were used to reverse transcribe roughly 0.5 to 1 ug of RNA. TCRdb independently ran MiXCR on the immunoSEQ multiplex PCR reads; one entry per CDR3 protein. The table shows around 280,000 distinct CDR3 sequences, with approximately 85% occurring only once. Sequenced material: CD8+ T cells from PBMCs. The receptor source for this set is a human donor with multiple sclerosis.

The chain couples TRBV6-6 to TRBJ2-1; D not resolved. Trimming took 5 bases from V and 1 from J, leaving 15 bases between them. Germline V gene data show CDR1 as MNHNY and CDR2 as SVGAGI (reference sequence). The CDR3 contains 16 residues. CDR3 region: CASSGTSRGSYNEQFF. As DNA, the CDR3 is TGTGCCAGCAGTGGTACCTCCCGTGGGTCCTACAATGAGCAGTTCTTC.

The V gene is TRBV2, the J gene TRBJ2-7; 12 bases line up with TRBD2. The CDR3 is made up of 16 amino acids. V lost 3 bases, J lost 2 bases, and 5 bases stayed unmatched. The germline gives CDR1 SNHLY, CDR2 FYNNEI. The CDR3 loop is CASSDLTSGRAYEQYF. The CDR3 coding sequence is TGTGCCAGCAGTGACTTGACTAGCGGGAGAGCCTACGAGCAGTACTTC.

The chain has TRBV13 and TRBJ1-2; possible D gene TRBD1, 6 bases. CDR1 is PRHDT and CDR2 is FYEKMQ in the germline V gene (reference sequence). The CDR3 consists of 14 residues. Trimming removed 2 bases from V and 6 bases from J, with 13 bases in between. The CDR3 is CASSLRVGADGYTF. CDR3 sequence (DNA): TGTGCCAGCAGCTTAAGAGTGGGGGCGGATGGCTACACCTTC. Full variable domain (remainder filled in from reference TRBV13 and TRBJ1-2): AAGVIQSPRHLIKEKRETATLKCYPIPRHDTVYWYQQGPGQDPQFLISFYEKMQSDKGSIPDRFSAQQFSDYHSELNMSSLELGDSALYFCASSLRVGADGYTFGSGTRLTVV.

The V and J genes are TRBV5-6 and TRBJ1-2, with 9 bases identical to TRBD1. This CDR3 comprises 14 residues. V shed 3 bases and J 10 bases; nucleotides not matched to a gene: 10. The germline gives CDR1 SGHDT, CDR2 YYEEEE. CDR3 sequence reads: CASSSLPGQGDYTF. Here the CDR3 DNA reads TGTGCCAGCAGCTCCTTGCCGGGACAGGGCGACTACACCTTC.

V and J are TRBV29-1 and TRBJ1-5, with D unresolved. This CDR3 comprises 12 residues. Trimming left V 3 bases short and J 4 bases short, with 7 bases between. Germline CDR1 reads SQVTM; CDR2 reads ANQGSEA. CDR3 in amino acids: CSVEGENQPQHF. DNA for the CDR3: TGCAGCGTTGAGGGAGAGAATCAGCCCCAGCATTTT.

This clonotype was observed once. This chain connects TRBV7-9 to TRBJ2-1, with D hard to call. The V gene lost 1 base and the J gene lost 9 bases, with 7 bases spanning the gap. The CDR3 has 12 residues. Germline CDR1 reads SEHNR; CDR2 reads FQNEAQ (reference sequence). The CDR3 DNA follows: TGTGCCAGCAGCTTAGTCAGTACTGAGCAGTTCTTC. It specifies CASSLVSTEQFF.

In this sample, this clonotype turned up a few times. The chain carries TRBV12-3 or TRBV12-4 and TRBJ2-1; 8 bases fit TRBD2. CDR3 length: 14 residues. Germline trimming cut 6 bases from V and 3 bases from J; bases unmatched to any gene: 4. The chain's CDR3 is CASSPSGSYNEQFF. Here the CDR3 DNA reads TGTGCCAGCAGCCCAAGCGGGAGCTACAATGAGCAGTTCTTC.

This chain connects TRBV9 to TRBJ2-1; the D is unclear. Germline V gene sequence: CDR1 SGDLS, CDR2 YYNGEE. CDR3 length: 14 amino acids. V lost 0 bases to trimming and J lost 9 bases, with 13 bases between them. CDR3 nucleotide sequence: TGTGCCAGCAGCGTAGAGAGTTTACACCGTGAGCAGTTCTTC. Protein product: CASSVESLHREQFF.

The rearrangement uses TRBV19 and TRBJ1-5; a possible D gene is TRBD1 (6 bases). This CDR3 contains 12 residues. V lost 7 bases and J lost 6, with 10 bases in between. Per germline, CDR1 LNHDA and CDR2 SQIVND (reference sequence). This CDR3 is CASTQGSQPQHF. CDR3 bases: TGTGCCAGTACGCAGGGGAGTCAGCCCCAGCATTTT.

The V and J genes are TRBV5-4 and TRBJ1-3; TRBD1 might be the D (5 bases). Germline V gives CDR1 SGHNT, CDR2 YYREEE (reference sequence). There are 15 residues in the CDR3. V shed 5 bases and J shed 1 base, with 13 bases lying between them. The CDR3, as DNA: TGTGCCAGCAGTTCCCAGCGGGGGTCTGGAAACACCATATATTTT. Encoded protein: CASSSQRGSGNTIYF. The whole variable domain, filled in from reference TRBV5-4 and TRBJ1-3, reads ETGVTQSPTHLIKTRGQQVTLRCSSQSGHNTVSWYQQALGQGPQFIFQYYREEENGRGNFPPRFSGLQFPNYSSELNVNALELDDSALYLCASSSQRGSGNTIYFGEGSWLTVV.

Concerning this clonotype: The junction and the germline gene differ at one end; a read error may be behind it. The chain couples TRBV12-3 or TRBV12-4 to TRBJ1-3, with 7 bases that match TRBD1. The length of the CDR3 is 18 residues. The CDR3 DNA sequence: TGTGCCAGCAGTACCGAGACAGGGACTCTCCTAACTGGAAGCACCATATATTTT. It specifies CASSTETGTLLTGSTIYF.

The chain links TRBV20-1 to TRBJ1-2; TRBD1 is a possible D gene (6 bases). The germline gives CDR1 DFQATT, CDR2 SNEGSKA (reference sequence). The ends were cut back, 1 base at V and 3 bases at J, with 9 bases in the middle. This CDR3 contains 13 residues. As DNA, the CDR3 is TGCAGTGCTAGAGGGACAGAGGACTATGGCTACACCTTC. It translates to CSARGTEDYGYTF.

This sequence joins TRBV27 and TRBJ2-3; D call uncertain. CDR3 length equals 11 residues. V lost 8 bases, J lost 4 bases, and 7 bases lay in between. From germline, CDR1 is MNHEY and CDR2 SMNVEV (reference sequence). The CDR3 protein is CASGFPDTQYF. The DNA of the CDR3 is TGTGCCAGCGGATTTCCAGATACGCAGTATTTT.

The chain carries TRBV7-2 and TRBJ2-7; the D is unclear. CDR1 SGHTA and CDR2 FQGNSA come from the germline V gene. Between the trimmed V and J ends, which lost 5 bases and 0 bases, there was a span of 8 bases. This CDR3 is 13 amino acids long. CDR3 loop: CASSPPNSYEQYF. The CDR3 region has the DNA TGTGCCAGCAGCCCCCCTAACTCCTACGAGCAGTACTTC.

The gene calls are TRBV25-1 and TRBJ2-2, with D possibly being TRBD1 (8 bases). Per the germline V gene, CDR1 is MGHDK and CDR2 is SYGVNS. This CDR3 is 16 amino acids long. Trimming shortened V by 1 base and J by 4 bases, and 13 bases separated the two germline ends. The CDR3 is CASSEFNRGGTGELFF. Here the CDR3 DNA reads TGTGCCAGCAGTGAATTTAACAGGGGGGGCACCGGGGAGCTGTTTTTT. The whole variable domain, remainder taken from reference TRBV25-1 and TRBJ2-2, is EADIYQTPRYLVIGTGKKITLECSQTMGHDKMYWYQQDPGMELHLIHYSYGVNSTEKGDLSSESTVSRIRTEHFPLTLESARPSHTSQYLCASSEFNRGGTGELFFGEGSRLTVL.

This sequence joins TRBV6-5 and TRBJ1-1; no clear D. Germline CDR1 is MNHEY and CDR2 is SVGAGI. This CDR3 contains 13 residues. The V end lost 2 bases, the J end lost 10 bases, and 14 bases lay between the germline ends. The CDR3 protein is CASSYGPTSGAFF. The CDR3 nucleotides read TGTGCCAGCAGTTACGGCCCAACTTCAGGAGCTTTCTTT.

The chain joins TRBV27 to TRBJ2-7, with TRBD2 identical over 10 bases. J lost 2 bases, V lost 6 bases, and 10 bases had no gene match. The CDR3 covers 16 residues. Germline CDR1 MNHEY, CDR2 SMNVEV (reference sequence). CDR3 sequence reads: CASSPVGAGGPYEQYF. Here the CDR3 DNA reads TGTGCCAGCAGCCCGGTAGGAGCGGGAGGGCCCTACGAGCAGTACTTC.

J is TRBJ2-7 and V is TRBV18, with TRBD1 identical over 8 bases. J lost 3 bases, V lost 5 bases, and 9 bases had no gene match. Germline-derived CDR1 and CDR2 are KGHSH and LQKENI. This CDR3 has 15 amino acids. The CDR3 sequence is CASSVPGTGNYEQYF. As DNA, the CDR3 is TGTGCCAGCTCAGTGCCCGGGACAGGAAACTACGAGCAGTACTTC.

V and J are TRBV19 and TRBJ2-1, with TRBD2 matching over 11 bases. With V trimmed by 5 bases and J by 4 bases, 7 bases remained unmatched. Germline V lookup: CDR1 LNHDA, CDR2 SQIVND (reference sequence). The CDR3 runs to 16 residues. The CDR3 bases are TGTGCCAGTAGTCATATAGCGGGAGGGCGGTACAATGAGCAGTTCTTC. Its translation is CASSHIAGGRYNEQFF.

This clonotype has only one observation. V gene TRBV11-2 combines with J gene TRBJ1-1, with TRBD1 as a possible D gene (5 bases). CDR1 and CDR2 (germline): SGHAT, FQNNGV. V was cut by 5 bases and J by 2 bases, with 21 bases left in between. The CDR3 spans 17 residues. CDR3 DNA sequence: TGTGCCAGCAGCCCAGGACGGGGGAGGACGGGAAACACTGAAGCTTTCTTT. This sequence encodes CASSPGRGRTGNTEAFF. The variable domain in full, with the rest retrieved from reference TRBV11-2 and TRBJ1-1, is EAGVAQSPRYKIIEKRQSVAFWCNPISGHATLYWYQQILGQGPKLLIQFQNNGVVDDSQLPKDRFSAERLKGVDSTLKIQPAKLEDSAVYLCASSPGRGRTGNTEAFFGQGTRLTVV.

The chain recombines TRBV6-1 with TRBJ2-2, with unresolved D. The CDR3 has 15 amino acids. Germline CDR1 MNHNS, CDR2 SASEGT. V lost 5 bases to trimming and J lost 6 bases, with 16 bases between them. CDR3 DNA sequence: TGTGCCAGCAGTCGAAGACCCCGATCGGCCGGGGAGCTGTTTTTT. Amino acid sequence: CASSRRPRSAGELFF.